A selection of T cell receptor beta chains follows, all from one sample in a study of cytomegalovirus exposure and HLA in healthy donors. The method was immunoSEQ multiplex PCR; TCRdb's version includes in-frame clones alone and lacks a portion of them. The sample lists 120,000 to 150,000 clones; 80% were seen once. The sequencing sample was made of PBMCs. Receptor source: a man aged 40-55 years in good health and CMV-seropositive. CDR3s include the opening cysteine and the closing phenylalanine or tryptophan. Each record gives: V gene, J gene, D gene, CDR3 length, CDR3 protein, CDR3 DNA. The D gene is left open where the match is weak.

>TRBV18|TRBJ1-2|TRBD1|14
CASSPGQGPGGYTF
TGTGCCAGCTCACCAGGACAGGGCCCAGGCGGCTACACCTTC
>TRBV2|TRBJ1-1|-|16
CASSGEQLRVGTEAFF
TGTGCCAGCAGTGGGGAGCAACTCAGAGTCGGGACTGAAGCTTTCTTT
>TRBV27|TRBJ1-1|-|13
CASSLLGPGEAFF
TGTGCCAGCAGCTTATTGGGGCCGGGTGAAGCTTTCTTT
>TRBV13|TRBJ2-3|-|13
CASSFQNTDTQYF
TGTGCCAGCAGCTTCCAGAATACAGATACGCAGTATTTT
>TRBV5-1|TRBJ1-1|TRBD1|16
CASSLGRTGLPTEAFF
TGCGCCAGCAGCTTGGGCCGGACAGGGCTCCCCACTGAAGCTTTCTTT
>TRBV23-1|TRBJ2-7|TRBD1|13
CASGDRGSYEQYF
TGCGCCAGCGGAGACAGGGGGTCCTACGAGCAGTACTTC
>TRBV15|TRBJ2-3|-|15
CATSISGVRTDTQYF
TGTGCCACCAGCATTTCGGGAGTTCGCACAGATACGCAGTATTTT
>TRBV29-1|TRBJ2-1|TRBD2|12
CSVTSGTGEQFF
TGCAGCGTTACTAGCGGGACCGGTGAGCAGTTCTTC
>TRBV9|TRBJ2-2|TRBD2|16
CASSVASSGGTGELFF
TGTGCCAGCAGCGTAGCCAGTAGCGGGGGGACCGGGGAGCTGTTTTTT
>TRBV27|TRBJ1-6|-|15
CASSYTGLRNSPLHF
TGTGCCAGCAGTTACACGGGACTTAGGAATTCACCCCTCCACTTT